Following are 19 T cell receptor beta chains from one sample sequenced in a study of beta chain features in type 1 diabetes. Expressed TCRB transcripts were sequenced because the entire RNA isolate underwent reverse transcription. Assay used: immunoSEQ multiplex PCR; TCRdb lists only in-frame clones, some missing. This sample has over 350,000 clones, with roughly 15% found just once. Sequenced material: naive CD4+ T cells from blood. The receptors derive from a woman aged 18-29 years in good health.

The chain couples TRBV19 to TRBJ1-1; 7 bases fit TRBD1. Germline CDR1 is LNHDA and CDR2 is SQIVND (reference sequence). The ends lost 5 bases at V and 0 bases at J; junction bases unmatched: 6. This CDR3 is built from 15 residues. This CDR3 is CASSVETGMNTEAFF. CDR3 sequence (DNA): TGTGCCAGTAGTGTCGAGACAGGGATGAACACTGAAGCTTTCTTT.

This clone was counted a few times. CDR3 coding DNA: TGCAGTGCTAGCACAGAAAAACTGTTTTTT. It translates to CSASTEKLFF. The chain is built from TRBV20-1 and TRBJ1-4; no definite D call. The CDR3 runs 10 residues. CDR1 DFQATT and CDR2 SNEGSKA come from the germline V gene (reference sequence). V lost 3 bases and J 8 bases, leaving 4 bases between the germline ends.

The chain uses TRBV9 and TRBJ1-2, with TRBD1 identical over 8 bases. Looked up from germline, CDR1 is SGDLS and CDR2 is YYNGEE. CDR3 length: 14 amino acids. Trimming took 3 bases from V and 4 from J; bases not matched to a gene: 5. The CDR3 is CASSDRGGLYGYTF. As DNA, the CDR3 is TGTGCCAGCAGCGACAGGGGGGGTCTCTATGGCTACACCTTC. Looking up the rest from reference TRBV9 and TRBJ1-2 gives the full variable domain: DSGVTQTPKHLITATGQRVTLRCSPRSGDLSVYWYQQSLDQGLQFLIQYYNGEERAKGNILERFSAQQFPDLHSELNLSSLELGDSALYFCASSDRGGLYGYTFGSGTRLTVV.

The chain combines TRBV7-9 with TRBJ1-2; D may be TRBD1 (5 bases). The V end was cut by 4 bases, the J end by 4 bases, with 13 bases between. The CDR3 loop spans 14 amino acids. Germline values: CDR1 SEHNR, CDR2 FQNEAQ (reference sequence). The CDR3 is CASSSPGEFYGYTF. CDR3 bases: TGTGCCAGCAGCTCCCCGGGGGAATTCTATGGCTACACCTTC.

J is TRBJ2-1 and V is TRBV29-1; 14 nucleotides agree with TRBD2. CDR3 length equals 17 residues. The germline V gene encodes CDR1 SQVTM and CDR2 ANQGSEA. Trimming took 8 bases from V and 5 from J; bases not matched to a gene: 14. CDR3 protein: CSSQGTSGRNLHNEQFF. The DNA of the CDR3 is TGCAGCTCTCAAGGGACTAGCGGGAGAAATCTCCACAATGAGCAGTTCTTC.

V gene TRBV2 combines with J gene TRBJ2-1, with no clear D. From germline, CDR1 is SNHLY and CDR2 FYNNEI. This CDR3 has 12 residues. The germline V and J ends were trimmed by 2 bases and 10 bases, with 9 bases remaining between them. The CDR3 here is CASSELVPEQFF. DNA for the CDR3: TGTGCCAGCAGTGAACTAGTCCCCGAGCAGTTCTTC. Based on the CDR3 plus reference TRBV2 and TRBJ2-1, the full variable domain is EPEVTQTPSHQVTQMGQEVILRCVPISNHLYFYWYRQILGQKVEFLVSFYNNEISEKSEIFDDQFSVERPDGSNFTLKIRSTKLEDSAMYFCASSELVPEQFFGPGTRLTVL.

This clone has just a few counts. The chain uses TRBV7-9 and TRBJ2-3; D gene uncertain. The germline V and J ends were trimmed by 1 base and 5 bases, with 10 bases remaining between them. Germline values: CDR1 SEHNR, CDR2 FQNEAQ (reference sequence). The CDR3 sequence is 14 residues long. The DNA of the CDR3 is TGTGCCAGCAGCTTAGATGCATCGGGAGATACGCAGTATTTT. Its protein product is CASSLDASGDTQYF. Combining the CDR3 with reference TRBV7-9 and TRBJ2-3 gives the whole variable domain DTGVSQNPRHKITKRGQNVTFRCDPISEHNRLYWYRQTLGQGPEFLTYFQNEAQLEKSRLLSDRFSAERPKGSFSTLEIQRTEQGDSAMYLCASSLDASGDTQYFGPGTRLTVL.

This clone was picked up a small number of times. This chain joins TRBV18 and TRBJ2-7, with TRBD2 matching 11 bases. The V gene end was trimmed by 0 bases and the J gene end by 6 bases; junction bases not matched to a gene: 10. This CDR3 is 17 amino acids long. Germline values: CDR1 KGHSH, CDR2 LQKENI. For the CDR3, the DNA is TGTGCCAGCTCACCACCAGCTATTTCCGGGACTAGCGGCGAGCAGTACTTC. Protein sequence: CASSPPAISGTSGEQYF.

The V and J genes are TRBV6-6 and TRBJ2-5, with TRBD1 matching over 11 bases. J lost 5 bases, V lost 7 bases, and 12 bases had no gene match. Germline lookup yields CDR1 MNHNY and CDR2 SVGAGI (reference sequence). This CDR3 has 16 residues. In DNA form, the CDR3 reads TGTGCCAGCATCTCGATGTGGACAGGGGGCTACGAGACCCAGTACTTC. Its translation is CASISMWTGGYETQYF.

The chain links TRBV11-2 to TRBJ2-2; 7 nucleotides match TRBD2. The CDR3 runs 17 residues. The V segment lost 5 bases and the J segment 5 bases; nucleotides outside the gene matches: 14. Germline CDR1 is SGHAT and CDR2 is FQNNGV. The CDR3: CASSPWGGGGKTGELFF. Written as DNA, the CDR3 is TGTGCCAGCAGCCCATGGGGCGGGGGAGGGAAAACCGGGGAGCTGTTTTTT. The full variable domain, in which reference TRBV11-2 and TRBJ2-2 provide the parts outside the CDR3, is EAGVAQSPRYKIIEKRQSVAFWCNPISGHATLYWYQQILGQGPKLLIQFQNNGVVDDSQLPKDRFSAERLKGVDSTLKIQPAKLEDSAVYLCASSPWGGGGKTGELFFGEGSRLTVL.

This clone has more than one count but fewer than ten. J is TRBJ1-1 and V is TRBV12-5; D might be TRBD1 (6 bases). Per the germline V gene, CDR1 is LGHNT and CDR2 is FRNRAP. The CDR3 totals 14 residues. V was clipped by 5 bases and J by 4 bases, with 14 bases between them. DNA of the CDR3: TGTGCTAGTGGTCCCTCCCCCAGGGGCACTGAAGCTTTCTTT. Translating it yields CASGPSPRGTEAFF.

The chain carries TRBV28 and TRBJ2-7; the match to TRBD2 covers 10 bases. V was clipped by 6 bases and J by 0 bases; unmatched bases: 5. This CDR3 contains 15 residues. From germline, CDR1 is MDHEN and CDR2 SYDVKM. CDR3 amino acids: CASSPGLATSYEQYF. CDR3 nucleotide sequence: TGTGCCAGCAGCCCGGGACTAGCGACCTCCTACGAGCAGTACTTC.

The rearrangement joins TRBV5-1 to TRBJ2-6; 7 bases line up with TRBD1. Trimming took 2 bases from V and 2 from J; bases not matched to a gene: 10. Germline CDR1 SGHRS, CDR2 YFSETQ. CDR3 size: 18 residues. This CDR3 is CASSLAGTASPGANVLTF. CDR3 sequence (DNA): TGCGCCAGCAGCTTAGCCGGGACAGCTTCTCCTGGGGCCAACGTCCTGACTTTC.

J is TRBJ1-5 and V is TRBV4-2; D ambiguous. The V gene's germline CDR1 is LGHNA and CDR2 YNFKEQ. The CDR3 spans 15 residues. Trimming left V 0 bases short and J 7 bases short, with 13 bases between. The CDR3 loop is CASSQDGSRGQPQHF. DNA of the CDR3: TGTGCCAGCAGCCAAGATGGGTCCCGAGGGCAGCCCCAGCATTTT.

The CDR3 DNA reads TGTGCCAGCAGCCGACAGGGCCCGAACACTGAAGCTTTCTTT. Its protein is CASSRQGPNTEAFF. The chain combines TRBV7-9 with TRBJ1-1; 7 nucleotides agree with TRBD1. The CDR3 is 14 residues long. Unmatched junction bases numbered 4, after V lost 5 bases and J lost 1 base. Germline V gene data show CDR1 as SEHNR and CDR2 as FQNEAQ (reference sequence).

This clone was seen just once. The chain combines TRBV27 with TRBJ2-2; no clear D gene. Germline assignment: CDR1 MNHEY and CDR2 SMNVEV (reference sequence). Trimming took off 6 bases at V and 4 bases at J, with 12 bases between the two ends. This CDR3 contains 14 residues. The chain's CDR3 is CASRPRISTGELFF. The CDR3 DNA is TGTGCCAGCAGGCCCAGAATAAGCACCGGGGAGCTGTTTTTT.

In its sample, this clone was seen a few times. The chain couples TRBV29-1 to TRBJ2-3; possibly TRBD2 for D (6 bases). The V end was cut by 6 bases, the J end by 1 base, with 26 bases between. Germline V lookup: CDR1 SQVTM, CDR2 ANQGSEA. The CDR3 spans 18 residues. The CDR3 sequence is CSVDGSGQVKGGTDTQYF. The CDR3 DNA is TGCAGCGTGGACGGGAGTGGGCAAGTAAAGGGTGGCACAGATACGCAGTATTTT.

In its sample, this clone was seen a few times. This chain uses TRBV28 with TRBJ2-7, with 10 positions matching TRBD2. Trimming removed 5 bases from V and 5 bases from J; junction bases left unmatched: 9. The CDR3 loop spans 15 amino acids. Germline V gives CDR1 MDHEN, CDR2 SYDVKM. This CDR3 is CASSLTGTSAHEQYF. CDR3 DNA sequence: TGTGCCAGCAGTCTCACCGGGACTAGCGCCCACGAGCAGTACTTC.

The chain is built from TRBV21-1 and TRBJ2-3; the table's TRBD2 call for D was not verified on the DNA. TRBV21-1 is a listed pseudogene. The CDR3 loop spans 14 amino acids. The CDR3 spells CASNLTRSADTQYF. CDR3 bases: TGTGCCAGCAACTTGACTCGCTCCGCGGATACGCAGTATTTT.